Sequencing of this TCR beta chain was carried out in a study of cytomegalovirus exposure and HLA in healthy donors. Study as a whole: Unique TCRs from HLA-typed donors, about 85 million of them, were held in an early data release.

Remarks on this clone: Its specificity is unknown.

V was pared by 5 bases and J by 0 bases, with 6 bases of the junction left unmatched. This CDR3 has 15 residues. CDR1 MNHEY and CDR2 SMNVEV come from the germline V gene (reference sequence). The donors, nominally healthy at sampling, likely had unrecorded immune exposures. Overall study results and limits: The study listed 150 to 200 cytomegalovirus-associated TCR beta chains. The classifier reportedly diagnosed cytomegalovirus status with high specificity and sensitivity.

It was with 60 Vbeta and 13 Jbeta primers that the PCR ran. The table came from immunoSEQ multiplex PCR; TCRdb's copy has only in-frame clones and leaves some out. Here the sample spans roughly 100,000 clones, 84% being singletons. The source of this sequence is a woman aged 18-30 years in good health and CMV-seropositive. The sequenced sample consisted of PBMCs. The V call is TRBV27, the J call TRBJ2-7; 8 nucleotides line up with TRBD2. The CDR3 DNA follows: TGTGCCAGCAGTAGTTGGGGGACTAGCTCCTACGAGCAGTACTTC. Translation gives CASSSWGTSSYEQYF.